One T cell receptor beta chain is described in this entry. This sample stems from a study of T cells in Graves' hyperthyroidism and ophthalmopathy. RNA transcripts served as the template for amplifying TCR beta CDR3 regions. The HTBI primer set served for first-round RT-PCR of the TCR CDR3. Each CDR3 protein gets one entry after TCRdb re-called the multiplex PCR reads with MiXCR. This table has some 92,000 distinct CDR3 sequences, about 40% appearing once. Newly diagnosed patients aged 18 to 65 had hyperthyroidism of under 2 months' duration. Germline V gives CDR1 KGHSH, CDR2 LQKENI. V lost 6 bases and J lost 4, with 12 bases in between. The CDR3 runs to 13 residues.

The rearrangement links TRBV18 to TRBJ1-1, with D perhaps matching TRBD1 (5 bases). Specimen: peripheral blood or thyroid tissue (not recorded which). The receptor was isolated from a woman in her 30s with Graves' hyperthyroidism. CDR3 region: CASSTGTSTEAFF. The CDR3 DNA reads as TGTGCCAGCTCCACAGGTACCTCCACTGAAGCTTTCTTT.